This entry is about one T cell receptor beta chain. TCRdb independently ran MiXCR on the RT-PCR reads; one entry per CDR3 protein. The sample holds more than 600,000 distinct CDR3 sequences, over 12% seen once. The sequenced material came from memory CD4+ T cells from blood. This clonotype originated in a female donor in good health, serving as a healthy control.

Here the CDR3 reads CATTQRAGYGYTF. CDR3 nucleotides: TGTGCCACCACACAGAGGGCTGGCTATGGCTACACCTTC. The V call is TRBV6-6, the J call TRBJ1-2; D not certain. This CDR3 comprises 13 residues. Per the germline V gene, CDR1 is MNHNY and CDR2 is SVGAGI (reference sequence). V lost 10 bases, J lost 4 bases, and 16 bases lay in between.